Listed here are 30 T cell receptor beta chains from one sample, sequenced in a study of blood T cells in healthy people across ages. Primed by a sample-barcoded 5' primer and a J-beta primer mix, a second PCR proceeded for about 6 to 12 cycles. TCRdb called the 5' RACE reads again in MiXCR, with one record for every CDR3 protein. The sample lists 800,000 to 950,000 distinct CDR3 sequences; about 27% were seen once. This sample was shared with a second study, whose subject was T cells of mothers and their children.

Sample: blood. These receptors all come from a woman in her thirties or forties in good health.

V and J are TRBV4-1 and TRBJ2-7; TRBD2 agrees at 7 bases. The V and J ends lost 4 bases and 2 bases, in that order; junction bases with no gene match: 11. CDR1 is MGHRA and CDR2 is YSYEKL in the germline V gene. The CDR3 has 16 amino acids. CDR3 residues: CASSRLAVGEPYEQYF. The CDR3 bases are TGCGCCAGCAGCCGACTAGCAGTAGGGGAACCCTACGAGCAGTACTTC.

On this clonotype itself: One junction end disagrees with the germline gene, perhaps due to a read error. The chain uses TRBV5-5 and TRBJ2-6, with a weak D call TRBD2 (6 bases). In germline, CDR1 is SGHKS, CDR2 YYEKEE (reference sequence). The CDR3 sequence is 18 residues long. CDR3 residues: CASSHPRRGLAGANVRTF. The CDR3 region has the DNA TGTGCCAGCAGCCACCCACGGAGGGGACTGGCTGGGGCCAACGTCCGGACTTTC. Using reference TRBV5-5 and TRBJ2-6 for the parts outside the CDR3, the full variable domain is DAGVTQSPTHLIKTRGQQVTLRCSPISGHKSVSWYQQVLGQGPQFIFQYYEKEERGRGNFPDRFSARQFPNYSSELNVNALLLGDSALYLCASSHPRRGLAGANVRTFGAGSRLTVL.

The rearrangement joins TRBV28 to TRBJ2-5; 9 bases fit TRBD1. The CDR3 contains 14 residues. The germline CDR1 and CDR2 sequences are MDHEN and SYDVKM. V dropped 1 base and J dropped 7; count of bases not matched to a gene: 4. CDR3 nucleotide sequence: TGTGCCAGCAGTTTATACAGGGGGCGCGGGACCCAGTACTTC. Translated: CASSLYRGRGTQYF.

J is TRBJ2-1 and V is TRBV5-1, with TRBD1 matching 10 bases. This CDR3 comprises 16 residues. Trimming removed 3 bases from V and 3 bases from J; junction bases left unmatched: 6. The germline V gene has CDR1 SGHRS and CDR2 YFSETQ. The CDR3 spells CASSSNRDRGYNEQFF. CDR3 nucleotide sequence: TGCGCCAGCAGCTCGAACCGGGACAGGGGCTACAATGAGCAGTTCTTC.

The table lists this clonotype with a few counts. A single base separates this from a much larger clone, so it may be a read error. The genes are TRBV6-6 and TRBJ2-7, with 7 bases aligning to TRBD2. The CDR3 consists of 13 residues. Germline V gives CDR1 MNHNY, CDR2 SVGAGI (reference sequence). With V trimmed by 6 bases and J by 4 bases, 6 bases remained unmatched. CDR3 protein: CASRYTGGYEQYF. The CDR3 DNA is TGTGCCAGCAGGTACACGGGGGGATACGAGCAGTACTTC.

In this sample, this clonotype turned up many times. CDR3 loop: CASSKSRGREYEQYF. CDR3 nucleotides: TGTGCCAGCAGTAAGTCCCGCGGGCGGGAATACGAGCAGTACTTC. The genes are TRBV28 and TRBJ2-7; D possibly corresponds to TRBD2 (6 bases). The CDR3 extends over 15 amino acids. V was trimmed by 5 bases and J by 4 bases, leaving 18 bases between them. The germline V gene encodes CDR1 MDHEN and CDR2 SYDVKM.

To note about this clonotype: Just one base apart from a much larger clone, this may be a read error. The chain employs TRBV12-3 or TRBV12-4 and TRBJ1-2, with D uncertain. The CDR3 covers 14 residues. The CDR3 coding sequence is TGTGCCAACAGTTGGTGGTCGGCTAACTATGGCTACACCTTC. Translation: CANSWWSANYGYTF.

This clonotype was observed at least ten times. This rearrangement joins TRBV30 to TRBJ2-7; 7 bases align to TRBD1. CDR1 and CDR2 from the germline V gene are GTSNPN and SVGIG (reference sequence). This CDR3 spans 15 amino acids. Trimming took 3 bases from V and 2 from J; bases not matched to a gene: 10. For the CDR3, the DNA is TGTGCCTGGAGCAAACCGAGGACAGGTCCCTACGAGCAGTACTTC. The encoded protein is CAWSKPRTGPYEQYF.

The V call is TRBV11-2, the J call TRBJ1-2; unclear D gene. The CDR3 runs to 15 residues. V gave up 1 base and J gave up 1 base, with 10 bases separating them. Germline V gene data show CDR1 as SGHAT and CDR2 as FQNNGV. The CDR3: CASSLGRAGNYGYTF. The CDR3 DNA reads TGTGCCAGCAGCTTAGGGAGGGCGGGTAACTATGGCTACACCTTC.

There are a few counts of this clonotype. The junction and the germline gene differ at one end; a read error may be behind it. The CDR3 bases are TGTGCCGGCAGCGTAGACGGTGGGCCAGATACGCAGTATTTT. Amino acid sequence: CAGSVDGGPDTQYF. The chain is built from TRBV9 and TRBJ2-3; D unresolved. The CDR3 spans 14 residues. CDR1 and CDR2 (germline): SGDLS, YYNGEE.

This rearrangement joins TRBV28 to TRBJ1-1, with TRBD1 as a possible D gene (5 bases). The V gene lost 3 bases and the J gene lost 5 bases, with 13 bases spanning the gap. Per the germline V gene, CDR1 is MDHEN and CDR2 is SYDVKM. The CDR3 extends over 14 amino acids. CDR3 in DNA: TGTGCCAGCAGTTTTGTGGGGGGAGGAACTGAAGCTTTCTTT. Translated, it gives CASSFVGGGTEAFF.

This clonotype was found a few times. The chain has TRBV5-1 and TRBJ1-6; possible D gene TRBD1, 6 bases. Germline CDR1 reads SGHRS; CDR2 reads YFSETQ. The ends were cut back, 3 bases at V and 0 bases at J, with 13 bases in the middle. The CDR3 has 17 amino acids. The CDR3 coding sequence is TGCGCCAGCAGCTCTGACAGGCCGAGCTCCTATAATTCACCCCTCCACTTT. Encoded protein: CASSSDRPSSYNSPLHF.

This clonotype was found a few times. The V and J genes are TRBV20-1 and TRBJ2-2; D is ambiguous. This CDR3 is 13 amino acids long. The V gene's germline CDR1 is DFQATT and CDR2 SNEGSKA (reference sequence). V lost 5 bases to trimming and J lost 1 base, with 8 bases between them. CDR3 protein: CSAPSRNTGELFF. The CDR3 DNA reads TGCAGTGCTCCTTCGAGGAACACCGGGGAGCTGTTTTTT.

A few counts support this clonotype. The chain is built from TRBV5-6 and TRBJ1-1; D unclear. Germline CDR1 and CDR2: SGHDT and YYEEEE. Trimming took 5 bases from V and 1 from J, leaving 9 bases between them. The CDR3 has 13 amino acids. CDR3 residues: CASSGGPNTEAFF. For the CDR3, the DNA is TGTGCCAGCAGTGGAGGCCCGAACACTGAAGCTTTCTTT.

The CDR3 reads CSASRAFGAFGEQFF. As DNA, the CDR3 is TGCAGTGCTAGTAGAGCCTTCGGAGCTTTTGGTGAGCAGTTCTTC. The genes are TRBV20-1 and TRBJ2-1; no definite D call. Trimming shortened V by 3 bases and J by 9 bases, and 21 bases separated the two germline ends. This CDR3 comprises 15 residues. The germline V gene has CDR1 DFQATT and CDR2 SNEGSKA (reference sequence).

This rearrangement joins TRBV7-9 to TRBJ1-2; D is ambiguous. V was pared by 5 bases and J by 0 bases, with 10 bases between. The length of the CDR3 is 14 residues. In germline, CDR1 is SEHNR, CDR2 FQNEAQ (reference sequence). CDR3 sequence: CASSPEFPNYGYTF. The CDR3 DNA reads as TGTGCCAGCAGCCCGGAGTTTCCTAACTATGGCTACACCTTC.

This clonotype was recorded many times. The chain has TRBV6-6 and TRBJ1-5; D uncertain. Trimming took 8 bases from V and 4 from J, leaving 15 bases between them. Germline CDR1 is MNHNY and CDR2 is SVGAGI (reference sequence). CDR3 length equals 14 residues. The CDR3 loop reads CASYGQETNQPQHF. DNA for the CDR3: TGTGCCAGCTATGGGCAGGAAACTAATCAGCCCCAGCATTTT.

The chain joins TRBV12-3 or TRBV12-4 to TRBJ1-2, with TRBD1 matching over 7 bases. This CDR3 is 14 amino acids long. J lost 8 bases, V lost 6 bases, and 12 bases had no gene match. The DNA for the CDR3 is TGTGCCAGCAGGTCACCAGGACAGGTCCTAGGCTACACCTTC. As protein: CASRSPGQVLGYTF.

The rearrangement links TRBV5-5 to TRBJ2-1; TRBD2 matches at 8 bases. Per germline, CDR1 SGHKS and CDR2 YYEKEE (reference sequence). Germline trimming cut 3 bases from V and 12 bases from J; bases unmatched to any gene: 14. CDR3 size: 15 residues. The DNA of the CDR3 is TGTGCCAGCAGCTACCCTGGACTAGCCCAACTAGGGCAGTTCTTC. Amino acids: CASSYPGLAQLGQFF.

The sample holds a few counts of this clonotype. The chain carries TRBV12-3 or TRBV12-4 and TRBJ2-7; D may be TRBD2 (5 bases). The V gene lost 6 bases and the J gene lost 7 bases, with 13 bases spanning the gap. This CDR3 region has 12 residues. CDR3 sequence (DNA): TGTGCCAGCAGCCCAAGCGGACCAGAGCAGTACTTC. Its protein is CASSPSGPEQYF.

This clonotype was observed a handful of times. The chain carries TRBV5-1 and TRBJ1-2; D not certain. The CDR3 covers 13 residues. V lost 0 bases and J 13 bases, leaving 16 bases between the germline ends. Germline V CDR1 and CDR2: SGHRS, YFSETQ. The CDR3 bases are TGCGCCAGCAGCTTGGACCCTAACTATGGTTGCACCTTC. Encoded protein: CASSLDPNYGCTF.

This clonotype was observed a few times. The chain couples TRBV18 to TRBJ2-3; D unclear. Trimming stripped 2 bases from V and 0 bases from J, with 12 bases between. This CDR3 region has 16 residues. Germline V gene data show CDR1 as KGHSH and CDR2 as LQKENI. CDR3 sequence reads: CASSPFGLRSTDTQYF. In nucleotides, the CDR3 is TGTGCCAGCTCACCATTTGGCCTTAGGAGCACAGATACGCAGTATTTT.

Only a few counts were recorded for this clonotype. This chain uses TRBV20-1 with TRBJ1-4; 9 positions match TRBD1. This CDR3 comprises 16 residues. Germline V gene sequence: CDR1 DFQATT, CDR2 SNEGSKA (reference sequence). V lost 0 bases and J lost 7; bases outside the gene matches: 9. The CDR3 sequence is CSARDPGGTGSEKLFF. In nucleotides, the CDR3 is TGCAGTGCTAGAGATCCGGGGGGGACAGGGAGTGAAAAACTGTTTTTT.

The V call is TRBV12-3 or TRBV12-4, the J call TRBJ2-7; the D call may be TRBD1 or TRBD2 (6 bases each). Trimming removed 6 bases at V and 3 bases at J, with 24 bases between. The CDR3 has 17 residues. CDR3 sequence: CASRPPIPGRGRYEQYF. The CDR3 DNA is TGTGCCAGCAGACCCCCGATACCGGGACGGGGGCGCTACGAGCAGTACTTC.

This clonotype was detected ten times or more. The junction does not match germline at one end; this may be a read error. The chain couples TRBV29-1 to TRBJ2-5; 8 nucleotides line up with TRBD2. Germline CDR1 SQVTM, CDR2 ANQGSEA. CDR3 size: 13 residues. CDR3 sequence (DNA): TGCAGCGTTGAGACGGGGGGGCAAGGGACCCAGTACTTC. Translated: CSVETGGQGTQYF.

Worth noting for this clonotype: At one end the junction does not follow the germline gene, possibly because of a read error. This chain uses TRBV15 with TRBJ2-1; TRBD2 aligns across 13 bases. Germline CDR1 is LNHNV and CDR2 is YYDKDF (reference sequence). The CDR3 is 17 residues long. The chain's CDR3 is CAASSRLAGGSYNEQFF. In DNA form, the CDR3 reads TGTGCCGCCAGCAGTAGACTAGCGGGGGGCTCCTACAATGAGCAGTTCTTC.

This clonotype showed up just a few times. The junction shows a germline mismatch at one end, possibly a read error. The chain links TRBV7-7 to TRBJ2-5; TRBD1 matches at 9 bases. Germline V gives CDR1 SSHAT, CDR2 FNYEAQ (reference sequence). This CDR3 has 15 residues. The CDR3 coding sequence is TGTGCTAGCAGCTTGGACAGGGGAACCCGGGAGACCCAGTACTTC. Its protein is CASSLDRGTRETQYF.

This sequence joins TRBV5-6 and TRBJ1-5; TRBD1 agrees at 7 bases. This CDR3 region has 16 residues. With V trimmed by 2 bases and J by 6 bases, 11 bases remained unmatched. Germline V gives CDR1 SGHDT, CDR2 YYEEEE. This CDR3 reads CASSFGQEVDGQPQHF. The CDR3 nucleotides are TGTGCCAGCAGCTTCGGACAGGAGGTTGATGGTCAGCCCCAGCATTTT.

Many counts were recorded for this clonotype. The genes are TRBV27 and TRBJ2-1; 7 bases line up with TRBD2. Losses at the gene ends were 8 bases for V and 5 bases for J; bases not matched to a gene: 12. This CDR3 has 15 residues. Per germline, CDR1 MNHEY and CDR2 SMNVEV (reference sequence). The CDR3 reads CASAIRAGLNNEQFF. CDR3 DNA: TGTGCCAGCGCCATTCGAGCGGGGCTTAACAATGAGCAGTTCTTC.

This clonotype was seen ten or more times. The chain combines TRBV20-1 with TRBJ2-1; D may correspond to TRBD1 or TRBD2 (5 bases each). CDR1 DFQATT and CDR2 SNEGSKA come from the germline V gene (reference sequence). V dropped 3 bases and J dropped 4 bases, with 13 bases sitting between them. The CDR3 has 14 amino acids. The CDR3 spells CSASIGTGYNEQFF. The CDR3 DNA follows: TGCAGTGCTAGTATAGGGACGGGGTACAATGAGCAGTTCTTC.